A selection of T cell receptor beta chains follows, all from one sample in a study of T cell responses to AZD1222 COVID-19 vaccine. Clones were read by immunoSEQ multiplex PCR, and TCRdb kept only the in-frame ones, dropping some. The data contain approximately 150,000 clones, approximately 94% of them singletons. Specimen: peripheral blood, collected 28 days after the second AZD1222 dose. The receptors here all came from an adult who received the AZD1222 COVID-19 vaccine. CDR3s include the opening cysteine and the closing phenylalanine or tryptophan. D genes are given only for firm matches. A row's size may be missing; if present it is once, few, many or a size class.

- TRBJ2-3 TRBV5-4 13 once CASSQSMSDTQYF TGTGCCAGCAGCCAATCCATGTCAGATACGCAGTATTTT
TRBD2 TRBJ2-7 TRBV19 15 - CASSISSGRANEQYF TGTGCCAGTAGTATCAGTAGCGGGAGGGCCAACGAGCAGTACTTC
- TRBJ2-5 TRBV28 13 - CASRPSWGETQYF TGTGCCAGCAGGCCCTCCTGGGGAGAGACCCAGTACTTC
- TRBJ1-1 TRBV7-2 13 - CASMASVNTEAFF TGTGCCAGCATGGCTTCTGTGAACACTGAAGCTTTCTTT
TRBD1 TRBJ1-1 TRBV7-9 13 - CASSPPGGTEAFF TGTGCCAGCAGCCCCCCAGGGGGCACTGAAGCTTTCTTT
- TRBJ1-5 TRBV6-2/TRBV6-3 15 - CASSYSTVSNQPQHF TGTGCCAGCAGTTACAGTACAGTTAGCAATCAGCCCCAGCATTTT
TRBD2 TRBJ2-1 TRBV9 18 - CASSVLAGGSSSYNEQFF TGTGCCAGCAGCGTACTAGCGGGAGGGTCGAGCTCCTACAATGAGCAGTTCTTC
- TRBJ1-2 TRBV6-5 14 once CASLAAGTSYGYTF TGTGCCAGCCTAGCAGCCGGGACAAGTTATGGCTACACCTTC
TRBD2 TRBJ2-5 TRBV2 15 - CASSVGLVNQETQYF TGTGCCAGCAGTGTAGGACTAGTCAACCAAGAGACCCAGTACTTC
- TRBJ1-1 TRBV9 14 - CASSVASGNTEAFF TGTGCCAGCAGCGTAGCTTCAGGGAACACTGAAGCTTTCTTT
- TRBJ1-2 TRBV2 13 - CASRAQQIYGYTF TGTGCCAGCAGGGCGCAACAGATCTATGGCTACACCTTC
- TRBJ1-5 TRBV15 14 - CATSRGWSNQPQHF TGTGCCACCAGCAGAGGATGGAGCAATCAGCCCCAGCATTTT
- TRBJ2-1 TRBV7-9 13 - CASSFLTANEQFF TGTGCCAGCAGCTTCCTGACAGCGAATGAGCAGTTCTTC
- TRBJ2-3 TRBV3-1/TRBV3-2 15 once CASSQGLVMGDTQYF TGTGCCAGCAGCCAAGGACTAGTGATGGGAGATACGCAGTATTTT
TRBD2 TRBJ2-7 TRBV27 16 once CASSLGGTSSSYEQYF TGTGCCAGCAGTTTAGGGGGGACTAGTTCTTCCTACGAGCAGTACTTC
- TRBJ1-3 TRBV28 18 - CASCPRLGADVSGNTIYF TGTGCCAGCTGTCCCCGACTGGGGGCTGACGTCTCTGGAAACACCATATATTTT
- TRBJ1-1 TRBV28 13 - CASGTLMNTEAFF TGTGCCAGCGGGACCCTTATGAACACTGAAGCTTTCTTT
- TRBJ1-3 TRBV4-1 15 - CASSSRADSGNTIYF TGCGCCAGCAGCTCCCGGGCCGACTCTGGAAACACCATATATTTT
- TRBJ2-7 TRBV27 17 - CASSRPTGRVREYEQYF TGTGCCAGCAGCAGACCTACAGGGAGGGTGCGTGAATACGAGCAGTACTTC
- TRBJ1-4 TRBV6-5 11 - CASMGNEKLFF TGTGCCAGCATGGGGAATGAAAAACTGTTTTTT
- TRBJ2-1 TRBV7-2 15 once CASSLGGLAYNEQFF TGTGCCAGCAGCTTAGGAGGTCTAGCGTACAATGAGCAGTTCTTC
- TRBJ2-1 TRBV6-5 11 - CASSPDGEQFF TGTGCCAGCAGTCCGGACGGGGAGCAGTTCTTC
- TRBJ1-5 TRBV12-3/TRBV12-4 12 once CASSFGDQPQHF TGTGCCAGCAGTTTTGGCGATCAGCCCCAGCATTTT
- TRBJ1-1 TRBV6-5 16 - CASSYGGTGANTEAFF TGTGCCAGCAGTTACGGGGGGACTGGGGCGAACACTGAAGCTTTCTTT
- TRBJ2-1 TRBV6-2/TRBV6-3 14 - CASSPRGSYNEQFF TGTGCCAGCAGTCCCCGGGGCTCCTACAATGAGCAGTTCTTC
- TRBJ2-7 TRBV27 14 few CASSLSLVASEQYF TGTGCCAGCAGTTTATCGCTGGTAGCATCGGAGCAGTACTTC
- TRBJ2-7 TRBV6-1 15 - CASSEAGQITYEQYF TGTGCCAGCAGTGAAGCGGGACAAATAACCTACGAGCAGTACTTC
TRBD1 TRBJ1-2 TRBV2 15 - CASSPRDSDHYGYTF TGTGCCAGCAGCCCCCGGGACAGCGACCACTATGGCTACACCTTC
- TRBJ1-2 TRBV11-2 13 - CASSRRAEYGYTF TGTGCCAGCAGCCGGAGGGCTGAGTATGGCTACACCTTC
TRBD2 TRBJ2-1 TRBV18 16 - CASSPLKRERYNEQFF TGTGCCAGCTCACCACTGAAGCGGGAGCGATACAATGAGCAGTTCTTC
- TRBJ1-1 TRBV6-5 14 - CASIPRGLNTEAFF TGTGCCAGCATTCCGCGGGGGCTGAACACTGAAGCTTTCTTT
TRBD1 TRBJ1-1 TRBV20-1 11 - CSASTGGEAFF TGCAGTGCTAGCACAGGGGGGGAAGCTTTCTTT
- TRBJ1-2 TRBV10-1 13 - CASSDGGIDGYTF TGCGCCAGCAGTGATGGAGGAATCGATGGCTACACCTTC
- TRBJ2-1 TRBV24-1 17 - CATSDPFHEIEHNEQFF TGTGCCACCAGTGATCCCTTCCACGAGATCGAACACAATGAGCAGTTCTTC
- TRBJ2-1 TRBV7-4 14 - CAPPGRSSYNEQFF TGTGCCCCCCCGGGGCGGAGCTCCTACAATGAGCAGTTCTTC